The T cell receptor beta chain under discussion was sequenced for a study of blood T cell repertoires in COVID-19. Looking at the study overall: The origin of the acute and convalescent COVID-19 samples was the United States, Italy and Spain. From T cells, B-cell-depleted T cells, or PBMCs came the material, which was cDNA or gDNA.

Original methodology: It was from reference gene primer amplification that nucleated cell counts were estimated. Sequencing used immunoSEQ multiplex PCR; TCRdb keeps in-frame clones, though not all of them. The V and J calls and clone size were taken over from that table, and D and trimming were inferred from the DNA. The repertoire has 120,000 to 150,000 clones, 85% of them found once; the top ten carry roughly 3%. The CDR3 runs 13 residues. CDR1 LNHDA and CDR2 SQIVND come from the germline V gene (reference sequence). Trimming stripped 6 bases from V and 5 bases from J, with 8 bases between. Sequencing used peripheral blood. The receptor was isolated from a woman between 40 and 55 years old with active or convalescent COVID-19. The V and J genes are TRBV19 and TRBJ1-6; D remains ambiguous. The CDR3 DNA follows: TGTGCCAGTAGGGCAGGAAATAATTCACCCCTCCACTTT. It specifies CASRAGNNSPLHF.